This record concerns one T cell receptor (beta chain) sequence. As yet, its antigen is unknown. There are 14 residues in the CDR3. The junction had 4 bases not matched to a gene; V was cut back by 6 bases and J by 3 bases. The germline V gene encodes CDR1 ENHRY and CDR2 SYGVKD. Primers included in the PCR were 60 Vbeta and 13 Jbeta primers. Sequencing used immunoSEQ multiplex PCR; TCRdb keeps in-frame clones, though not all of them. Of roughly 97,000 clones listed, around 10% were seen once; the top ten hold roughly 4.7%. The source of the sample is a study of cytomegalovirus exposure and HLA in healthy donors. Study-wide findings and caveats: Earlier analysis found most TCR beta V segments productive about 87% or about 30% of the time. Some V segments could not be told apart, so they were left out, TRBV6-2 and TRBV6-3 among them. In a later analysis, a missense DCLRE1C variant was linked to TCR beta V- and J-gene trimming.

The chain couples TRBV10-3 to TRBJ2-3; TRBD2 matches 9 bases. Material: PBMCs. The TCR originated in a man over 45 in good health and CMV-seropositive. CDR3 sequence reads: CAISLAGRTDTQYF. In DNA, the CDR3 is TGTGCCATCAGCCTAGCGGGACGTACAGATACGCAGTATTTT.